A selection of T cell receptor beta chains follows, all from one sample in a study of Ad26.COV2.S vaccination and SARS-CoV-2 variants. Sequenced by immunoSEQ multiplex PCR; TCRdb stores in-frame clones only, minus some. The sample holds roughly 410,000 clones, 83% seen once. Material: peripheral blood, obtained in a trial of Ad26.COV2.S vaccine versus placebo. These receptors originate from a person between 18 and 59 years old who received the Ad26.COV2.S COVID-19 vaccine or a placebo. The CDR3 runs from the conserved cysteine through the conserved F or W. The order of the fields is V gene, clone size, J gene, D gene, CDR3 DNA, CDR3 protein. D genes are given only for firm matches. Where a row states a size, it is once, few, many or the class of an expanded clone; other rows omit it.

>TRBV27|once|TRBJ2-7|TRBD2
TGTGCCAGCAGCCTGGGGGGGGGATACGAGCAGTACTTC
CASSLGGGYEQYF
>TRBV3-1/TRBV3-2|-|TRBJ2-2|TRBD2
TGTGCCAGCAGCCAACCCTATCGGGGGGGCTACGGGGAGCTGTTTTTT
CASSQPYRGGYGELFF
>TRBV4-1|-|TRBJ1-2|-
TGCGCCAGCAGCCAAGGACAGTATGGCTACACCTTC
CASSQGQYGYTF
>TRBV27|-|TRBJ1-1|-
TGTGCCAGCAGTCTTGACAGGACGGGTACTGAAGCTTTCTTT
CASSLDRTGTEAFF
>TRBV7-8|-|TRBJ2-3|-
TGTGCCAGCAGCTTAATACGACAGGGCACAGATACGCAGTATTTT
CASSLIRQGTDTQYF
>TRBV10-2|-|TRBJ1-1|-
TGCGCCAGCCGCGGACAGCAGAACACTGAAGCTTTCTTT
CASRGQQNTEAFF
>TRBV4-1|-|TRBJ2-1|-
TGCGCCAGCAGCCATGGGGATTTGAACGATGAGCAGTTCTTC
CASSHGDLNDEQFF
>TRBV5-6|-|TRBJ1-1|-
TGTGCCAGCAGCTTGGAGGGAATTGGAAACACTGAAGCTTTCTTT
CASSLEGIGNTEAFF
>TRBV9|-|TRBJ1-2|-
TGTGCCAGCAGCAATTGGGACAACCAGAACTATGGCTACACCTTC
CASSNWDNQNYGYTF
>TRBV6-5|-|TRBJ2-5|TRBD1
TGTGCCAGCAGTTTGGACAGGGGAAGAGAGACCCAGTACTTC
CASSLDRGRETQYF
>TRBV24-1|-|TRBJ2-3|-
TGTGCCACCGTTGGAAGCACAGATACGCAGTATTTT
CATVGSTDTQYF
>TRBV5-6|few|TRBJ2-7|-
TGTGCCAGCAGCTCTACCCGGGCTACCTACGAGCAGTACTTC
CASSSTRATYEQYF
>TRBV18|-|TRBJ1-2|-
TGTGCCAGCTCACCACTGGAAGGAAACTATGGCTACACCTTC
CASSPLEGNYGYTF
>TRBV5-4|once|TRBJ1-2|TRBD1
TGTGCCAGCAGCTCCTGGCAGGGGGACTATGGCTACACCTTC
CASSSWQGDYGYTF
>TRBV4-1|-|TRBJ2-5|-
TGCGCCAGCAGCCAACCGACAGTCCTCCAAGAGACCCAGTACTTC
CASSQPTVLQETQYF
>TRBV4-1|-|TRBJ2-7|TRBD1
TGCGCCAGCAGCCTAGGGACAGGGGTTTCCTACGAGCAGTACTTC
CASSLGTGVSYEQYF
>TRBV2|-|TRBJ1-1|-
TGTGCCAGCAGTGAAAAGGGACGGAACACTGAAGCTTTCTTT
CASSEKGRNTEAFF
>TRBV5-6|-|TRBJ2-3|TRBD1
TGTGCCAGCAGCCATACAGGGGGCATAACAGATACGCAGTATTTT
CASSHTGGITDTQYF
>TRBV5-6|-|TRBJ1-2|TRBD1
TGTGCCAGCAGCTTGTTGACCGACAGGGTAGTGACCTATGGCTACACCTTC
CASSLLTDRVVTYGYTF
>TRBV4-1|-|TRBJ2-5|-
TGCGCCAGCAGCCGTACAAGGGTGGAGACCCAGTACTTC
CASSRTRVETQYF
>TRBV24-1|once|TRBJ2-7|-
TGTGCCACCAGTGATCCCATCTCCTACGAGCAGTACTTC
CATSDPISYEQYF
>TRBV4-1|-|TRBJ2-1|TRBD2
TGCGCCAGCAGCCAAGCTCCGGGACTAGTACCGTTCTTC
CASSQAPGLVPFF
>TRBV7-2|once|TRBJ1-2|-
TGTGCCAGCAGCTTATCGGGGGTCTATGGCTACACCTTC
CASSLSGVYGYTF
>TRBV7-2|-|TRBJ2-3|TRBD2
TGTGCCAGCAGCCTCGACGGACTAGCGGGGGATACGCAGTATTTT
CASSLDGLAGDTQYF
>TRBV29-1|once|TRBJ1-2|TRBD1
TGCAGCGCTCGCCAGGGACAGGGCTTCGACGGCTACACCTTC
CSARQGQGFDGYTF
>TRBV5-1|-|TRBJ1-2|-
TGCGCCAGCAGCTTGGTCCCAGGTGTCAATGGCTACACCTTC
CASSLVPGVNGYTF
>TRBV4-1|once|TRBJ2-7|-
TGCGCCAGCAGCCAGCTATATGGCAGATCCCACTCCTACGAGCAGTACTTC
CASSQLYGRSHSYEQYF
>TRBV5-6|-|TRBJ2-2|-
TGTGCCAGCAGCTTCATCGGGAGCACCGGGGAGCTGTTTTTT
CASSFIGSTGELFF
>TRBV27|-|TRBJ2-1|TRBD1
TGTGCCAGCAGTTTATCCCGGCAGGGGGCGGCTGAGCAGTTCTTC
CASSLSRQGAAEQFF
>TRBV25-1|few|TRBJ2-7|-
TGTGCCAGCAGTGAATTTAATAAACAGGAGCAGTACTTC
CASSEFNKQEQYF
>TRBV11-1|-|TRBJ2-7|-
TGTGCCAGCAGCTTAGCGCCCGGGGCCCTGGGAAGTTACGAGCAGTACTTC
CASSLAPGALGSYEQYF
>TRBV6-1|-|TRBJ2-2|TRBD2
TGTGCCAGCAGTGAAGCCCGACTAGCGGTCACCGGGGAGCTGTTTTTT
CASSEARLAVTGELFF
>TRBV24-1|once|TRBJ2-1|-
TGTGCCACCAGTACCGGCGGGACGAGGGTCTATGAGCAGTTCTTC
CATSTGGTRVYEQFF
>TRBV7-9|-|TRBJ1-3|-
TGTGCCAGCAGCTTAAGTGTGTTGAAGGCTGGAAACACCATATATTTT
CASSLSVLKAGNTIYF
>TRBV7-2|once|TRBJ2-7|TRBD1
TGTGCCAGCAGCTTTTGGGACAGGGATGCCTACGAGCAGTACTTC
CASSFWDRDAYEQYF
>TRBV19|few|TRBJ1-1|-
TGTGCCAGTGGGTCCATGGGGATGAACACTGAAGCTTTCTTT
CASGSMGMNTEAFF
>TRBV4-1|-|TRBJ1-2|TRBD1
TGCGCCAGCAGCCCTCAGTCGAGGGGGCGCAACTATGGCTACACCTTC
CASSPQSRGRNYGYTF
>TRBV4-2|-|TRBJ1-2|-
TGTGCCAGCAGCCAAGAGGTGCGGGGCCCGGGACGGGGCTACACCTTC
CASSQEVRGPGRGYTF
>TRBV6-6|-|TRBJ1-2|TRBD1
TGTGCCAGCAGTTCTTATACAGGGGAAAGGGGTGGCTACACCTTC
CASSSYTGERGGYTF
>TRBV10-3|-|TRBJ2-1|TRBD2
TGTGCCATCAGTGTCGGGGGGACTGGGGATGAGCAGTTCTTC
CAISVGGTGDEQFF
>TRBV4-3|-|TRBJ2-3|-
TGCGCCAGCAGCCCCAGCGGCCCGATGGGGACGCAGTATTTT
CASSPSGPMGTQYF